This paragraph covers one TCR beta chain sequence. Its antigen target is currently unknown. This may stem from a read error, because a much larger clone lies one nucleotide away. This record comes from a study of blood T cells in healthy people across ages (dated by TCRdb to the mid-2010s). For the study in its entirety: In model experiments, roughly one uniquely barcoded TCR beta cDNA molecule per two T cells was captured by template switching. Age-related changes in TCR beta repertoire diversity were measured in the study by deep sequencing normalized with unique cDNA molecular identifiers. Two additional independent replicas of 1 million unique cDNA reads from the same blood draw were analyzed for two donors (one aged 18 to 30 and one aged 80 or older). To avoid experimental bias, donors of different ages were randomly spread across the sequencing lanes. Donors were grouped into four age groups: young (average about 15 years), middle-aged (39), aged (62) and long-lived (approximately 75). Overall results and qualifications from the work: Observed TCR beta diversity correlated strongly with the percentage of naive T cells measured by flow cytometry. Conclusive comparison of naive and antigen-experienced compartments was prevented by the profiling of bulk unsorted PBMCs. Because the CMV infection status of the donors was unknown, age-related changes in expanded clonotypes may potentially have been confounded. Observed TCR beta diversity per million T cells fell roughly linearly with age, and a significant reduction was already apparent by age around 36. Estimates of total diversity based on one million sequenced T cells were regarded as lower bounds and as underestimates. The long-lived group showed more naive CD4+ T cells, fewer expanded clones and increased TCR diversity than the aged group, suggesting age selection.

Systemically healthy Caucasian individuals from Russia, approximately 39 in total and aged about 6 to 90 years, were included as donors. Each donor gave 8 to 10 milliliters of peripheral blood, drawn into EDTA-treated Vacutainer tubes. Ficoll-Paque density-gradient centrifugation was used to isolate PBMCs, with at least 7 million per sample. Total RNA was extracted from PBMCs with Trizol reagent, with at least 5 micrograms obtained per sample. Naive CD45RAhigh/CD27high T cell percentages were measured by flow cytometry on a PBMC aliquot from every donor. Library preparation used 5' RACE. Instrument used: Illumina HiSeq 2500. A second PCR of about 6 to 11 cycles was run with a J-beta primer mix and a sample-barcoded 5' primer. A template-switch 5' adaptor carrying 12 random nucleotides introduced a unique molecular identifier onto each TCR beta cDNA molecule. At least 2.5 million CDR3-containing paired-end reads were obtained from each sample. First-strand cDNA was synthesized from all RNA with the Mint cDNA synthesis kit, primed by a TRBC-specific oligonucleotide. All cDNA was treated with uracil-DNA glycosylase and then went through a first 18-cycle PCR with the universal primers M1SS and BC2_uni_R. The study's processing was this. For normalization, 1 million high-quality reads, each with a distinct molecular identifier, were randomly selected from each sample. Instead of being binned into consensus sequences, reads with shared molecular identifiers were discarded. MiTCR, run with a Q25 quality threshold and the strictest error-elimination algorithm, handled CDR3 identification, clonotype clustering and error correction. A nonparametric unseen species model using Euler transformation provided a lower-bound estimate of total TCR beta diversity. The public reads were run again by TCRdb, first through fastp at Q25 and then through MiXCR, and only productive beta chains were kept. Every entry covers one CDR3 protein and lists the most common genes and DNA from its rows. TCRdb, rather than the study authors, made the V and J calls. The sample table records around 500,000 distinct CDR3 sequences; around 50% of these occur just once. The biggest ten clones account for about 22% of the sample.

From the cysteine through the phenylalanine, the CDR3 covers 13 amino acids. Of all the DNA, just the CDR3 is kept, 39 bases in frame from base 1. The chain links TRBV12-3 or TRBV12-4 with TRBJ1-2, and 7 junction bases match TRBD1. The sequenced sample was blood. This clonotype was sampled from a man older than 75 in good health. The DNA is TGTGCCAGCAGCGGGACAGACCGGGGAGGCTGCACCTTC. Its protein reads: CASSGTDRGGCTF.